Listed below are T cell receptor beta chains from one sample, sequenced in a study of cytomegalovirus exposure and HLA in healthy donors. The repertoire was sequenced with immunoSEQ multiplex PCR; TCRdb's copy has only in-frame clones and lacks some. The data show fewer than 130,000 clones, with about 83% seen just once and about 5.2% held by the top ten. Sequencing was done on a sample of PBMCs. These receptors were collected from a female donor in good health and CMV-seropositive. Both conserved end residues are part of each CDR3. The D gene is left open where the match is weak.

>TRBJ1-6|TRBV28|.
CASSFSGQGVDSPLHF
TGTGCCAGCAGTTTTTCGGGTCAAGGGGTTGATTCACCCCTCCACTTT
>TRBJ1-5|TRBV7-2|.
CASSPHGGGSNQPQHF
TGTGCCAGCAGCCCCCACGGGGGTGGTAGCAATCAGCCCCAGCATTTT
>TRBJ2-2|TRBV9|TRBD2
CASSVNPPGLAGGNTGELFF
TGTGCCAGCAGCGTAAACCCCCCGGGACTAGCGGGGGGGAACACCGGGGAGCTGTTTTTT
>TRBJ1-1|TRBV6-5|TRBD1
CASSQQGRAFF
TGTGCCAGCAGTCAACAGGGGAGGGCTTTCTTT
>TRBJ1-4|TRBV28|.
CASSGQLATNEKLFF
TGTGCCAGCAGCGGACAGCTTGCAACTAATGAAAAACTGTTTTTT
>TRBJ2-7|TRBV6-1|.
CASSEPPLWGPYEQYF
TGTGCCAGCAGTGAACCCCCCTTGTGGGGGCCCTACGAGCAGTACTTC
>TRBJ2-7|TRBV18|.
CASSTGDIRFEQYF
TGTGCCAGCTCAACCGGGGACATCCGTTTCGAGCAGTACTTC
>TRBJ1-4|TRBV10-3|TRBD1
CAISDRGREKLFF
TGTGCCATCAGTGACAGGGGGAGGGAAAAACTGTTTTTT
>TRBJ1-4|TRBV30|.
CAWSVRGAREKLFF
TGTGCCTGGAGTGTACGTGGGGCTAGGGAAAAACTGTTTTTT
>TRBJ2-5|TRBV27|.
CASRWLAGETQYF
TGTGCCAGCCGGTGGCTAGCCGGAGAGACCCAGTACTTC
>TRBJ2-5|TRBV27|.
CASMDQGRGTQYF
TGTGCCAGCATGGACCAGGGTCGTGGGACCCAGTACTTC